This paragraph covers one TCR beta chain sequence. Its antigen is unidentified. When ophthalmopathy did not progress within 18 months, Graves' hyperthyroidism was considered stable. The study based diagnoses on clinical symptoms, serum thyroxine and TRAb, thyroid ultrasound and orbital computed tomography. The data belong to a study of T cells in Graves' hyperthyroidism and ophthalmopathy. Whole-study results and caveats: In blood, most of the thyroid clonotypes expanded above 0.001 were also present.

V shed 4 bases, J shed 3 bases, and the junction held 9 bases outside the gene matches. Germline CDR1 SGHRS, CDR2 YFSETQ. This CDR3 is 17 amino acids long. From RNA transcripts, TCR beta CDR3 regions were amplified. Initially, a first-round RT-PCR of the TCR CDR3 employed the HTBI primer set. Via MiXCR, TCRdb re-called the multiplex PCR reads, giving one row per CDR3 protein. The sample yields just under 750,000 distinct CDR3 sequences, 30% to 40% seen once. The source is a woman aged 40-49 years with Graves' hyperthyroidism. Sequences were obtained from blood. This chain uses TRBV5-1 with TRBJ2-2, with 10 bases fitting TRBD1. The CDR3 coding sequence is TGCGCCAGCAGCAGAACCGGGACAGGGGCGGACACCGGGGAGCTGTTTTTT. Its protein product is CASSRTGTGADTGELFF.